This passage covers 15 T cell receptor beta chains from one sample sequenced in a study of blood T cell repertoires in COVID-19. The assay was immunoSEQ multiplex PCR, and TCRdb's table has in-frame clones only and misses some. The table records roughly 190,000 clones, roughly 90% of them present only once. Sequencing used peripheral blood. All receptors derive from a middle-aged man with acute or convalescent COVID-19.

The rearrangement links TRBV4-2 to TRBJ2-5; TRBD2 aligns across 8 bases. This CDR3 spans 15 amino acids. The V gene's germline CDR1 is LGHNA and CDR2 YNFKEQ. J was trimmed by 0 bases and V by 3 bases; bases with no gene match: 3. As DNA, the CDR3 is TGTGCCAGCAGCCAGCGCGGGGGGAACCAAGAGACCCAGTACTTC. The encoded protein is CASSQRGGNQETQYF.

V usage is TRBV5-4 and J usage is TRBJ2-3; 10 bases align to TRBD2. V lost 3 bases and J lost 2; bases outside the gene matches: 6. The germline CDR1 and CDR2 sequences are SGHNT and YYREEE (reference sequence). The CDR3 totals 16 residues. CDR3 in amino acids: CASSYTGTSDTDTQYF. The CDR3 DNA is TGTGCCAGCAGCTATACCGGGACTAGCGACACAGATACGCAGTATTTT.

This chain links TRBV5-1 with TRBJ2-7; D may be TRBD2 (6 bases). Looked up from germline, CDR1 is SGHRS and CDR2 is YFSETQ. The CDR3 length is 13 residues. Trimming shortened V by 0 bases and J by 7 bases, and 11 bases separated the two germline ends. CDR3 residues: CASSLGPGEEQYV. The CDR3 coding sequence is TGCGCCAGCAGCTTGGGGCCGGGGGAGGAGCAGTACGTC.

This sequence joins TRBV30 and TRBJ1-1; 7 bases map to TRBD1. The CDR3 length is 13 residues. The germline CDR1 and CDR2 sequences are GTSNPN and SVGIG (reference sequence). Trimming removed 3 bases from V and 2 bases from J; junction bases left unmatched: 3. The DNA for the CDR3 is TGTGCCTGGAGGAGGGGGCCTAACACTGAAGCTTTCTTT. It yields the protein CAWRRGPNTEAFF.

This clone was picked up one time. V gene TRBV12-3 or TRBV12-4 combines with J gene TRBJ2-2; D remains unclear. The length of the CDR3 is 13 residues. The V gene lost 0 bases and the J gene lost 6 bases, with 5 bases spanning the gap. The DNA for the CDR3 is TGTGCCAGCAGTTTAGCGGGCTCCGGGGAGCTGTTTTTT. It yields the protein CASSLAGSGELFF.

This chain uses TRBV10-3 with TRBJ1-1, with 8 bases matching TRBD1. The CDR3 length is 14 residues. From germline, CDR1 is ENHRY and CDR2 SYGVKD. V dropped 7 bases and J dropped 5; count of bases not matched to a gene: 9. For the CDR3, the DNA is TGTGCCATCACCCGTGGACAGGGTCTGACTGAAGCTTTCTTT. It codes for CAITRGQGLTEAFF.

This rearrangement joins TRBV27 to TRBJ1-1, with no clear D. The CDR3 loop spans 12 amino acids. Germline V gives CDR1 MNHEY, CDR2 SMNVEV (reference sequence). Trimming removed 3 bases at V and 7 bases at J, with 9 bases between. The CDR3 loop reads CASSFGGLEAFF. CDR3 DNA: TGTGCCAGCAGTTTTGGAGGGCTTGAAGCTTTCTTT.

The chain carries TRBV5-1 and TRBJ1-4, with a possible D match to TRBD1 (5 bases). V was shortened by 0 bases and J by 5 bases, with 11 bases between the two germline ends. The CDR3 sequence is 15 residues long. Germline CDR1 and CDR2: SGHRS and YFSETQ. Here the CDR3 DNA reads TGCGCCAGCAGCTTGGGGCAGGGTTACAATGAAAAACTGTTTTTT. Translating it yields CASSLGQGYNEKLFF. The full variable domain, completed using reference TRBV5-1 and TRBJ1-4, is KAGVTQTPRYLIKTRGQQVTLSCSPISGHRSVSWYQQTPGQGLQFLFEYFSETQRNKGNFPGRFSGRQFSNSRSEMNVSTLELGDSALYLCASSLGQGYNEKLFFGSGTQLSVL.

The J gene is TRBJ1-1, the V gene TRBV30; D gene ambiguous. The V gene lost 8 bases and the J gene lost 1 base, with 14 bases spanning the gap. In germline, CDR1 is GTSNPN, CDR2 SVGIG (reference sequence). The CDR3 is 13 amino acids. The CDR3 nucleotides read TGTGCCCGAAGCGAGGGAGGGAACACTGAAGCTTTCTTT. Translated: CARSEGGNTEAFF.

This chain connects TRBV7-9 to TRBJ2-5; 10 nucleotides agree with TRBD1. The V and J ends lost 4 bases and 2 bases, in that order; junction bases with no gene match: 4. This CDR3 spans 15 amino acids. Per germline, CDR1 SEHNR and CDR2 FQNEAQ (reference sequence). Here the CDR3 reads CASSSRGQGQETQYF. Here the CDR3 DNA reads TGTGCCAGCAGCTCTAGGGGACAGGGGCAAGAGACCCAGTACTTC.

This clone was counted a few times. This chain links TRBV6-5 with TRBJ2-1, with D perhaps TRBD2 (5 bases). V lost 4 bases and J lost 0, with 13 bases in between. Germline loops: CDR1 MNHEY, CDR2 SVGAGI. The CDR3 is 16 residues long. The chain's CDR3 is CASSSELGSSYNEQFF. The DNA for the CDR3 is TGTGCCAGCAGTTCCGAGTTGGGGAGCTCCTACAATGAGCAGTTCTTC.

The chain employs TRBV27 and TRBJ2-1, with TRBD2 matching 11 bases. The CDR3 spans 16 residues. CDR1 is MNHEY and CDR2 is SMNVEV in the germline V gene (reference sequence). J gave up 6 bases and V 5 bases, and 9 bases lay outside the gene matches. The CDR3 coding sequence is TGTGCCAGCAGTACCCGTAGCGGGAGGGCCTCCAATGAGCAGTTCTTC. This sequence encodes CASSTRSGRASNEQFF.

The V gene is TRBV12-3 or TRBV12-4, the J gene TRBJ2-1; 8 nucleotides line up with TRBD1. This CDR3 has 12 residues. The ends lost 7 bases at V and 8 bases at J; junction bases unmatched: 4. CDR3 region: CASNPRGHEQFF. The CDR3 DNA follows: TGTGCCAGCAATCCCAGGGGGCATGAGCAGTTCTTC.

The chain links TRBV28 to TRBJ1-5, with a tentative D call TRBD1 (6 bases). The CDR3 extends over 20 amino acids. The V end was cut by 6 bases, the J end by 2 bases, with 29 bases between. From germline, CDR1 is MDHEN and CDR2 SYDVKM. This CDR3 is CASRHTGSFKIGQGNQPQHF. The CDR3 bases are TGTGCCAGCAGGCATACAGGGTCGTTCAAGATAGGTCAAGGCAATCAGCCCCAGCATTTT.

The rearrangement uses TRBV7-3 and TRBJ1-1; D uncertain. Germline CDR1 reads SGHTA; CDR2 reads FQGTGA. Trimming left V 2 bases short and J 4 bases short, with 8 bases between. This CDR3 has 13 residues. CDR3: CASSLGLGTEAFF. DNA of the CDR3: TGTGCCAGCAGCTTAGGTCTCGGCACTGAAGCTTTCTTT.